The clone carrying this T cell receptor beta chain was seen just once. Germline V gene data show CDR1 as MNHEY and CDR2 as SMNVEV (reference sequence). CDR3 length: 14 amino acids. The ends were cut back, 6 bases at V and 6 bases at J, with 18 bases in the middle. This sample is part of a study of low-dose radiotherapy and immunotherapy resistance in tumors. About the research overall: One day prior to radiation and immunotherapy, intravenous cyclophosphamide at 200 mg/m2 was given, repeated every two weeks.

Both TCRalpha and TCRbeta chains were reverse transcribed with V-gene-specific primers. A constant-region primer paired with the V-primer adapter amplified TCRs over 20 PCR cycles. In vitro transcription was used to amplify the isolated mRNA. In TCRdb, the reads were re-called with MiXCR into one record per CDR3 protein. The table records about 39,000 distinct CDR3 sequences, 30% to 35% of them present only once. Time point given: before trial treatment. Donors were administered nivolumab, ipilimumab, aspirin and low-dose cyclophosphamide, together with low-dose radiotherapy. The rearrangement uses TRBV27 and TRBJ2-7, with D possibly being TRBD2 (7 bases). This receptor was obtained from a male donor with gallbladder cancer. The material was PBMCs, obtained before treatment. CDR3 in amino acids: CASSYLRGAPEQYF. The CDR3 DNA follows: TGTGCCAGCAGCTATCTCCGGGGGGCCCCCGAGCAGTACTTC.